The 27 T cell receptor beta chains reported below all come from one sample, sequenced in a study of PD-1 blockade in mismatch repair-deficient tumors (dated by TCRdb to about 2017). These receptors have no identified antigens. The intended sense of this specimen's time point label: roughly ten-day in vitro stimulation with candidate neoantigen peptide 3. Library method: the immunoSEQ multiplex PCR assay. The source is immuneACCESS, and TCRdb retained only in-frame sequences with V and J called. Part of the clones is not carried over; for the studies checked, unresolved V genes explain less than half of this, and the remainder is unexplained. The sample table records 9,000 to 10,000 clones; about 90% of these occur just once. 9.7% of the sample is in the top ten clones. Sequencing was performed on cells cultured in vitro, taken from a patient treated with pembrolizumab. The receptors were gathered from an adult with mismatch repair-deficient cancer.

This chain uses TRBV5-6 with TRBJ2-7; D may be TRBD2 (6 bases). The V gene's germline CDR1 is SGHDT and CDR2 YYEEEE. The CDR3 spans 17 residues. Trimming stripped 2 bases from V and 2 bases from J, with 20 bases between. CDR3 loop: CASSFGAGGGWAYEQYF. CDR3 nucleotides: TGTGCCAGCAGCTTTGGAGCGGGTGGAGGGTGGGCCTACGAGCAGTACTTC. The variable domain in full, with the rest retrieved from reference TRBV5-6 and TRBJ2-7, is DAGVTQSPTHLIKTRGQQVTLRCSPKSGHDTVSWYQQALGQGPQFIFQYYEEEERQRGNFPDRFSGHQFPNYSSELNVNALLLGDSALYLCASSFGAGGGWAYEQYFGPGTRLTVT.

The CDR3 coding sequence is TGTGCCTGGAATGATGGTTATGGAGCTTTCTTT. Translating gives CAWNDGYGAFF. This chain joins TRBV30 and TRBJ1-1; D is undetermined. V was clipped by 4 bases and J by 10 bases, with 13 bases between them. Germline V lookup: CDR1 GTSNPN, CDR2 SVGIG (reference sequence). The CDR3 is 11 amino acids. The full variable domain, with the rest looked up from reference TRBV30 and TRBJ1-1, is SQTIHQWPATLVQPVGSPLSLECTVEGTSNPNLYWYRQAAGRGLQLLFYSVGIGQISSEVPQNLSASRPQDRQFILSSKKLLLSDSGFYLCAWNDGYGAFFGQGTRLTVV.

This chain connects TRBV30 to TRBJ1-3; no clear D. The V and J ends lost 3 bases and 0 bases respectively, with 6 bases between them. This CDR3 spans 13 amino acids. The germline V gene has CDR1 GTSNPN and CDR2 SVGIG (reference sequence). CDR3 DNA: TGTGCCTGGAGCCTACTCTCTGGAAACACCATATATTTT. Protein: CAWSLLSGNTIYF.

This clone has just a few counts. The chain uses TRBV28 and TRBJ1-1; D might be TRBD1 (6 bases). The CDR3 is 14 amino acids. Deletions cut 2 bases from V and 5 bases from J, with 12 bases between. Per the germline V gene, CDR1 is MDHEN and CDR2 is SYDVKM. The CDR3: CASSLGQLFTEAFF. The DNA of the CDR3 is TGTGCCAGCAGTTTAGGACAGCTTTTTACTGAAGCTTTCTTT.

The rearrangement joins TRBV7-6 to TRBJ2-7, with a tentative D call TRBD2 (6 bases). This CDR3 region has 14 residues. The germline gives CDR1 SGHVS, CDR2 FNYEAQ. V lost 8 bases and J lost 0, with 14 bases in between. CDR3 in DNA: TGTGCCAGCGGCCCTAGCGTTTTCTCCTACGAGCAGTACTTC. As protein: CASGPSVFSYEQYF. Combining the CDR3 with reference TRBV7-6 and TRBJ2-7 gives the whole variable domain GAGVSQSPRYKVTKRGQDVALRCDPISGHVSLYWYRQALGQGPEFLTYFNYEAQQDKSGLPNDRFSAERPEGSISTLTIQRTEQRDSAMYRCASGPSVFSYEQYFGPGTRLTVT.

The rearrangement links TRBV27 to TRBJ1-5; D is ambiguous. Between the trimmed V and J ends, which lost 1 base and 1 base, there was a span of 5 bases. Germline assignment: CDR1 MNHEY and CDR2 SMNVEV (reference sequence). The CDR3 contains 14 residues. The CDR3 DNA sequence: TGTGCCAGCAGTTTATTGGGGAGCAATCAGCCCCAGCATTTT. Translated, it gives CASSLLGSNQPQHF.

The chain employs TRBV5-4 and TRBJ2-3; D might be TRBD2 (5 bases). The CDR3 spans 15 residues. Trimming shortened V by 0 bases and J by 3 bases, and 11 bases separated the two germline ends. The germline gives CDR1 SGHNT, CDR2 YYREEE (reference sequence). The CDR3 reads CASSLGRPITDTQYF. Here the CDR3 DNA reads TGTGCCAGCAGCTTGGGGAGGCCTATAACAGATACGCAGTATTTT.

The rearrangement joins TRBV29-1 to TRBJ2-5; D uncertain. V was trimmed by 6 bases and J by 4 bases, leaving 9 bases between them. CDR3 length: 11 residues. CDR1 is SQVTM and CDR2 is ANQGSEA in the germline V gene. The CDR3 coding sequence is TGCAGCGTCGATAGCCGAGAGACCCAGTACTTC. It codes for CSVDSRETQYF. The full variable domain, completed using reference TRBV29-1 and TRBJ2-5, is SAVISQKPSRDICQRGTSLTIQCQVDSQVTMMFWYRQQPGQSLTLIATANQGSEATYESGFVIDKFPISRPNLTFSTLTVSNMSPEDSSIYLCSVDSRETQYFGPGTRLLVL.

The V and J genes are TRBV11-3 and TRBJ2-7, with 8 bases aligning to TRBD2. This CDR3 region has 16 residues. The germline V gene encodes CDR1 SGHNT and CDR2 YENEEA. V gave up 5 bases and J gave up 1 base; unmatched junction bases: 10. The chain's CDR3 is CASSRRGGGSSYEQYF. Written as DNA, the CDR3 is TGTGCCAGCAGCCGCCGGGGGGGAGGGAGTTCCTACGAGCAGTACTTC.

CDR3 sequence: CASSYLGLAGVEELFF. The CDR3 region has the DNA TGCGCCAGCAGCTACCTGGGACTAGCGGGAGTTGAGGAGCTGTTTTTT. The chain carries TRBV4-1 and TRBJ2-2; 14 bases are a match to TRBD2. The germline V gene has CDR1 MGHRA and CDR2 YSYEKL. V trimming: 5 bases; J trimming: 10 bases; junction bases outside the gene matches: 9. The CDR3 contains 16 residues.

In DNA, the CDR3 is TGTGCCAGCAGCTTTACTAGCGGGAGATCGTATGAGCAGTTCTTC. This encodes CASSFTSGRSYEQFF. The genes are TRBV11-1 and TRBJ2-1; 11 positions agree with TRBD2. The CDR3 totals 15 residues. Trimming cost V 3 bases and J 8 bases; bases outside gene matches: 6. In germline, CDR1 is SGHAT, CDR2 FQDESV (reference sequence).

This chain connects TRBV9 to TRBJ2-3; no clear D. The germline V gene encodes CDR1 SGDLS and CDR2 YYNGEE. V lost 0 bases, J lost 1 base, and 3 bases lay in between. The CDR3 covers 13 residues. CDR3 loop: CASSVGGTDTQYF. The CDR3, as DNA: TGTGCCAGCAGCGTAGGGGGCACAGATACGCAGTATTTT.

The rearrangement uses TRBV2 and TRBJ1-5; unclear D gene. This CDR3 has 13 residues. The germline V and J ends were trimmed by 7 bases and 7 bases, with 14 bases remaining between them. Germline assignment: CDR1 SNHLY and CDR2 FYNNEI. CDR3 nucleotide sequence: TGTGCCAGCAACCCTGAGGTCTACCAGCCCCAGCATTTT. It translates to CASNPEVYQPQHF. The whole variable domain, filled in from reference TRBV2 and TRBJ1-5, reads EPEVTQTPSHQVTQMGQEVILRCVPISNHLYFYWYRQILGQKVEFLVSFYNNEISEKSEIFDDQFSVERPDGSNFTLKIRSTKLEDSAMYFCASNPEVYQPQHFGDGTRLSIL.

This clone was detected a few times. The V and J genes are TRBV15 and TRBJ2-5; no definite D call. CDR1 LNHNV and CDR2 YYDKDF come from the germline V gene (reference sequence). V lost 0 bases to trimming and J lost 4 bases, with 12 bases between them. The length of the CDR3 is 15 residues. The DNA of the CDR3 is TGTGCCACCAGCAGAGAGAGTCATATAGGAGAGACCCAGTACTTC. Its translation: CATSRESHIGETQYF.

V usage is TRBV6-1 and J usage is TRBJ1-1; perhaps TRBD1 as D (5 bases). The CDR3 has 10 amino acids. Trimming stripped 11 bases from V and 8 bases from J, with 12 bases between. Germline CDR1 is MNHNS and CDR2 is SASEGT. CDR3 nucleotides: TGTGCCGAGGGCGAGGGGGAAGCTTTCTTT. Its translation: CAEGEGEAFF.

J is TRBJ2-5 and V is TRBV29-1; possibly TRBD1 or TRBD2 for D (5 bases each). The CDR3 has 13 residues. V lost 7 bases and J 5 bases, leaving 17 bases between the germline ends. Germline V CDR1 and CDR2: SQVTM, ANQGSEA. CDR3 in DNA: TGCAGCGCGATGGGGGAAGGGCGGGAGACCCAGTACTTC. This codes for CSAMGEGRETQYF.

This chain connects TRBV29-1 to TRBJ1-3; TRBD1 might be the D (6 bases). CDR1 SQVTM and CDR2 ANQGSEA come from the germline V gene. CDR3 length equals 15 residues. The V gene lost 6 bases and the J gene lost 0 bases, with 15 bases spanning the gap. This CDR3 is CSVKKDSSSGNTIYF. The CDR3 coding sequence is TGCAGCGTCAAAAAGGACAGTAGCTCTGGAAACACCATATATTTT. The full variable domain, in which reference TRBV29-1 and TRBJ1-3 provide the parts outside the CDR3, is SAVISQKPSRDICQRGTSLTIQCQVDSQVTMMFWYRQQPGQSLTLIATANQGSEATYESGFVIDKFPISRPNLTFSTLTVSNMSPEDSSIYLCSVKKDSSSGNTIYFGEGSWLTVV.

This clone was recorded a few times. The gene calls are TRBV29-1 and TRBJ2-3, with 14 bases matching TRBD2. Looked up from germline, CDR1 is SQVTM and CDR2 is ANQGSEA. Losses at the gene ends were 3 bases for V and 4 bases for J; bases not matched to a gene: 3. The CDR3 has 15 residues. In DNA, the CDR3 is TGCAGCGTTGAGGGACTAGCGGGAGACCCAGATACGCAGTATTTT. This encodes CSVEGLAGDPDTQYF.

This chain links TRBV27 with TRBJ2-7; 8 nucleotides line up with TRBD2. V dropped 5 bases and J dropped 3; count of bases not matched to a gene: 15. This CDR3 comprises 17 residues. CDR1 and CDR2 from the germline V gene are MNHEY and SMNVEV (reference sequence). CDR3 coding DNA: TGTGCCAGCAGTCCCCGGCCCGCGCGGGAGGCCGTCTACGAGCAGTACTTC. Amino acid sequence: CASSPRPAREAVYEQYF.

J is TRBJ2-7 and V is TRBV15; D is unclear. Trimming removed 3 bases from V and 4 bases from J, with 10 bases in between. The CDR3 runs 13 residues. CDR1 LNHNV and CDR2 YYDKDF come from the germline V gene (reference sequence). The CDR3 DNA sequence: TGTGCCACCAGCAGTATAGTAAGATACGAGCAGTACTTC. It specifies CATSSIVRYEQYF.

The V call is TRBV2, the J call TRBJ1-6, with D maybe TRBD1 (6 bases). The CDR3 length is 15 residues. Germline CDR1 and CDR2: SNHLY and FYNNEI. V was clipped by 0 bases and J by 10 bases, with 13 bases between them. The CDR3 region is CASSEALGGGSPLHF. CDR3 bases: TGTGCCAGCAGTGAAGCGCTGGGGGGCGGATCACCCCTCCACTTT.

The V and J genes are TRBV6-6 and TRBJ2-3; 7 positions agree with TRBD2. Germline V CDR1 and CDR2: MNHNY, SVGAGI (reference sequence). The trim removed 1 base at V and 1 base at J, leaving 5 bases unmatched. The CDR3 covers 16 residues. The CDR3 protein is CASSYLRERRTDTQYF. The CDR3 DNA follows: TGTGCCAGCAGTTACTTGCGGGAGAGACGCACAGATACGCAGTATTTT.

This clone was seen just once. V and J are TRBV5-1 and TRBJ1-3, with TRBD1 matching 10 bases. The CDR3 is 16 residues long. From germline, CDR1 is SGHRS and CDR2 YFSETQ. Trimming cost V 2 bases and J 4 bases; bases outside gene matches: 6. CDR3 residues: CASSLSGQGRGNTIYF. CDR3 DNA sequence: TGCGCCAGCAGCTTATCGGGACAGGGGAGAGGAAACACCATATATTTT.

CDR3 DNA sequence: TGTGCCAGCAAAGGTCACGCAGTTTCCTCTGGGGCCAACGTCCTGACTTTC. Amino acids: CASKGHAVSSGANVLTF. The gene calls are TRBV28 and TRBJ2-6, with no clear D. The CDR3 loop spans 17 amino acids. From germline, CDR1 is MDHEN and CDR2 SYDVKM. V shed 7 bases and J shed 0 bases, with 16 bases lying between them.

CDR3 sequence reads: CASTGTGSEAFF. In DNA form, the CDR3 reads TGTGCCAGCACTGGGACAGGGTCTGAAGCTTTCTTT. This chain links TRBV9 with TRBJ1-1; 9 positions agree with TRBD1. Germline values: CDR1 SGDLS, CDR2 YYNGEE. CDR3 length: 12 amino acids. Losses at the gene ends were 6 bases for V and 6 bases for J; bases not matched to a gene: 3.

This chain uses TRBV7-8 with TRBJ2-3; D not certain. V was cut by 6 bases and J by 4 bases, with 11 bases left in between. Germline lookup yields CDR1 SGHVS and CDR2 FQNEAQ. This CDR3 is 13 amino acids long. CDR3: CASRDHTADTQYF. In DNA, the CDR3 is TGTGCCAGCAGAGATCATACGGCAGATACGCAGTATTTT.

V usage is TRBV14 and J usage is TRBJ1-1; no clear D gene. The V end was cut by 1 base, the J end by 5 bases, with 8 bases between. The CDR3 spans 13 residues. Germline-derived CDR1 and CDR2 are SGHDN and FVKESK. CDR3 in DNA: TGTGCCAGCAGCCAAGTTCAGAGGACTGAAGCTTTCTTT. Translated: CASSQVQRTEAFF.